The rows below give T cell receptor beta chains drawn from one sample of a study of T cell changes during pregnancy in multiple sclerosis. Here immunoSEQ multiplex PCR was the method, and the copy in TCRdb shows in-frame clones only, minus some. The sample has about 31,000 clones, approximately 90% seen once. Material: CD8+ T cells from peripheral blood mononuclear cells, obtained in the second trimester of pregnancy. Receptors originate from a female donor with multiple sclerosis, enrolled in a pregnancy study. Both conserved end residues are part of each CDR3. D genes are given only for firm matches. Clone size, where shown, is once, few, many, or a class for clones that have expanded.

J gene: TRBJ2-1
D gene: -
clone size: -
V gene: TRBV5-1
CDR3 DNA: TGCGCCAGCAGCTTGGAGCTAGCGAGCTACAATGAGCAGTTCTTC
CDR3 protein: CASSLELASYNEQFF

J gene: TRBJ1-1
D gene: -
clone size: -
V gene: TRBV7-9
CDR3 DNA: TGTGCCAGCAGCTTAGCGGGGGAGGCCACTGAAGCTTTCTTT
CDR3 protein: CASSLAGEATEAFF

J gene: TRBJ2-6
D gene: TRBD1
clone size: -
V gene: TRBV5-5
CDR3 DNA: TGTGCCAGCGCTAAGAGGGACAGGTATAGCTCTGGGGCCAACGTCCTGACTTTC
CDR3 protein: CASAKRDRYSSGANVLTF

J gene: TRBJ2-2
D gene: -
clone size: few
V gene: TRBV6-1
CDR3 DNA: TGTGCCAGCAGTGGACAGGAAACCGGGGAGCTGTTTTTT
CDR3 protein: CASSGQETGELFF

J gene: TRBJ2-2
D gene: -
clone size: -
V gene: TRBV5-5
CDR3 DNA: TGTGCCAGCAGCTTGGCCAGGAACACCGGGGAGCTGTTTTTT
CDR3 protein: CASSLARNTGELFF

J gene: TRBJ2-1
D gene: -
clone size: -
V gene: TRBV13
CDR3 DNA: TGTGCCAGCAGCTTAGGAAAAGCGCCGAGCTCCTACAATGAGCAGTTCTTC
CDR3 protein: CASSLGKAPSSYNEQFF

J gene: TRBJ2-1
D gene: -
clone size: -
V gene: TRBV6-5
CDR3 DNA: TGTGCCAGCAGTATCCACAGAAATCTCTACAATGAGCAGTTCTTC
CDR3 protein: CASSIHRNLYNEQFF

J gene: TRBJ1-1
D gene: -
clone size: -
V gene: TRBV10-1
CDR3 DNA: TGCGCCAGCAGTGACAGGGGAGAGGAAACTGAAGCTTTCTTT
CDR3 protein: CASSDRGEETEAFF

J gene: TRBJ2-3
D gene: TRBD2
clone size: -
V gene: TRBV27
CDR3 DNA: TGTGCCAGCAGTTTAAGGGAGGGCGGAGGGGATACGCAGTATTTT
CDR3 protein: CASSLREGGGDTQYF

J gene: TRBJ2-1
D gene: TRBD2
clone size: -
V gene: TRBV9
CDR3 DNA: TGTGCCAGCAGCGTAGGGGCGGGAGACGAGCAGTTCTTC
CDR3 protein: CASSVGAGDEQFF

J gene: TRBJ1-1
D gene: -
clone size: -
V gene: TRBV7-2
CDR3 DNA: TGTGCCAGCAGCTTAGGCGGGCAGGGGTACACTGAAGCTTTCTTT
CDR3 protein: CASSLGGQGYTEAFF

J gene: TRBJ1-1
D gene: TRBD1
clone size: -
V gene: TRBV10-3
CDR3 DNA: TGTGCCATCACCGCCGACAGGGGCGCTGAAGCTTTCTTT
CDR3 protein: CAITADRGAEAFF

J gene: TRBJ2-7
D gene: TRBD2
clone size: -
V gene: TRBV4-1
CDR3 DNA: TGCGCCAGCAGCCAAGTTCGTTCGGGAGGTCTGTACGAGCAGTACTTC
CDR3 protein: CASSQVRSGGLYEQYF

J gene: TRBJ2-1
D gene: TRBD1
clone size: -
V gene: TRBV7-9
CDR3 DNA: TGTGCCAGCAGCTTAGGGACAGGGTACTACAATGAGCAGTTCTTC
CDR3 protein: CASSLGTGYYNEQFF

J gene: TRBJ1-4
D gene: -
clone size: -
V gene: TRBV29-1
CDR3 DNA: TGCAGCGTGACCCCACCAAGGGGCGCGAGTGAAAAACTGTTTTTT
CDR3 protein: CSVTPPRGASEKLFF

J gene: TRBJ2-1
D gene: -
clone size: once
V gene: TRBV5-5
CDR3 DNA: TGTGCCAGCAGCTTGGCAGGGCGCTACAATGAGCAGTTCTTC
CDR3 protein: CASSLAGRYNEQFF

J gene: TRBJ2-6
D gene: TRBD1
clone size: -
V gene: TRBV7-3
CDR3 DNA: TGTGCCAGCAGCTTATATGGGACAGGCCCCTCTGGGGCCAACGTCCTGACTTTC
CDR3 protein: CASSLYGTGPSGANVLTF

J gene: TRBJ1-1
D gene: -
clone size: -
V gene: TRBV9
CDR3 DNA: TGTGCCAGCAGCGTAGAGGAGGTGTTGAACACTGAAGCTTTCTTT
CDR3 protein: CASSVEEVLNTEAFF

J gene: TRBJ2-7
D gene: TRBD2
clone size: -
V gene: TRBV19
CDR3 DNA: TGTGCCAGCAGCTTAGCGGGAGTCGCTTACGAGCAGTACTTC
CDR3 protein: CASSLAGVAYEQYF

J gene: TRBJ2-2
D gene: -
clone size: -
V gene: TRBV6-4
CDR3 DNA: TGTGCCAGCAGTGCAGGAAACACCGGGGAGCTGTTTTTT
CDR3 protein: CASSAGNTGELFF

J gene: TRBJ2-2
D gene: TRBD2
clone size: -
V gene: TRBV9
CDR3 DNA: TGTGCCAGCAGCGTACGTAGCGGGGCCATGAACACCGGGGAGCTGTTTTTT
CDR3 protein: CASSVRSGAMNTGELFF

J gene: TRBJ1-3
D gene: -
clone size: -
V gene: TRBV14
CDR3 DNA: TGTGCCAGCAGCCAAGAACATACTGGAAACACCATATATTTT
CDR3 protein: CASSQEHTGNTIYF

J gene: TRBJ1-1
D gene: TRBD1
clone size: -
V gene: TRBV13
CDR3 DNA: TGTGCCAGCAGCTCCCCGGGACAGGCGAACACTGAAGCTTTCTTT
CDR3 protein: CASSSPGQANTEAFF

J gene: TRBJ2-7
D gene: TRBD2
clone size: -
V gene: TRBV27
CDR3 DNA: TGTGCCAGACAGCGGACTAGCGGGAGGAAAACCTACGAGCAGTACTTC
CDR3 protein: CARQRTSGRKTYEQYF

J gene: TRBJ1-1
D gene: TRBD1
clone size: few
V gene: TRBV4-1
CDR3 DNA: TGCGCCAGCAGCCATTGGACAGGGGAATCGTCTGAAGCTTTCTTT
CDR3 protein: CASSHWTGESSEAFF

J gene: TRBJ2-7
D gene: TRBD1
clone size: -
V gene: TRBV7-2
CDR3 DNA: TGTGCCAGCAGCGATCCGGGACAGGGGGGCTACGAGCAGTACTTC
CDR3 protein: CASSDPGQGGYEQYF

J gene: TRBJ2-7
D gene: TRBD2
clone size: -
V gene: TRBV5-1
CDR3 DNA: TGCGCCAGCAGCTTGGAGGGGCTTAGCGGGAGGGTCTACGAGCAGTACTTC
CDR3 protein: CASSLEGLSGRVYEQYF

J gene: TRBJ2-7
D gene: -
clone size: -
V gene: TRBV19
CDR3 DNA: TGTGCCAGTAGCCCGACTGGCTTGTGGTACGAGCAGTACTTC
CDR3 protein: CASSPTGLWYEQYF

J gene: TRBJ1-2
D gene: TRBD1
clone size: -
V gene: TRBV4-1
CDR3 DNA: TGCGCCAGCAGCCGAGATGACAGGGGAGGAGGGGAAGGCTACACCTTC
CDR3 protein: CASSRDDRGGGEGYTF

J gene: TRBJ1-2
D gene: TRBD1
clone size: -
V gene: TRBV28
CDR3 DNA: TGTGCCAGCAGTCCAGGGGGCGACTATGGCTACACCTTC
CDR3 protein: CASSPGGDYGYTF

J gene: TRBJ1-2
D gene: TRBD1
clone size: -
V gene: TRBV5-4
CDR3 DNA: TGTGCCAGCAGCTTGACAGGGGCCTATGGCTACACCTTC
CDR3 protein: CASSLTGAYGYTF

J gene: TRBJ2-7
D gene: TRBD1
clone size: -
V gene: TRBV29-1
CDR3 DNA: TGCAGCGTGGTTACAGGGGACTACGAGCAGTACTTC
CDR3 protein: CSVVTGDYEQYF

J gene: TRBJ1-1
D gene: -
clone size: -
V gene: TRBV28
CDR3 DNA: TGTGCCAGCAGTTTTCAGGGAATGAACACTGAAGCTTTCTTT
CDR3 protein: CASSFQGMNTEAFF

J gene: TRBJ2-1
D gene: -
clone size: -
V gene: TRBV4-3
CDR3 DNA: TGCGCCAGCAGCCTTGGTACCGGGGAGAGGATTTTGAATGAGCAGTTCTTC
CDR3 protein: CASSLGTGERILNEQFF

J gene: TRBJ2-5
D gene: -
clone size: -
V gene: TRBV5-5
CDR3 DNA: TGTGCCAGCAGCTTGGAAATTCAGGGGCGGGTCAGGGAGACCCAGTACTTC
CDR3 protein: CASSLEIQGRVRETQYF

J gene: TRBJ2-1
D gene: -
clone size: -
V gene: TRBV7-2
CDR3 DNA: TGTGCCAGCAGACAGGGCGGGAGTGTCAATGAGCAGTTCTTC
CDR3 protein: CASRQGGSVNEQFF

J gene: TRBJ2-7
D gene: -
clone size: -
V gene: TRBV7-2
CDR3 DNA: TGTGCCAGCAGCTTAGTTAATCCCTACGAGCAGTACTTC
CDR3 protein: CASSLVNPYEQYF

J gene: TRBJ2-5
D gene: TRBD2
clone size: -
V gene: TRBV4-3
CDR3 DNA: TGCGCCAGCAGCCAAGAGTCCTTACTAGCGGGAGAGGCAGAGACCCAGTACTTC
CDR3 protein: CASSQESLLAGEAETQYF

J gene: TRBJ2-7
D gene: TRBD1
clone size: -
V gene: TRBV6-1
CDR3 DNA: TGTGCCAGCAGTGGCTACTTCCGGGACAGGGGGTCAATGACCACCTACGAGCAGTACTTC
CDR3 protein: CASSGYFRDRGSMTTYEQYF

J gene: TRBJ1-4
D gene: TRBD1
clone size: -
V gene: TRBV5-6
CDR3 DNA: TGTGCCAGCAGCTTGGTTCGGGCGGGACAGCAAAATGAAAAACTGTTTTTT
CDR3 protein: CASSLVRAGQQNEKLFF

J gene: TRBJ1-2
D gene: -
clone size: -
V gene: TRBV29-1
CDR3 DNA: TGCAGCGTTGAAGGACAGGCGAACTATGGCTACACCTTC
CDR3 protein: CSVEGQANYGYTF

J gene: TRBJ1-2
D gene: -
clone size: -
V gene: TRBV30
CDR3 DNA: TGTGCCTGGAGACCGGACACGGGTAACTATGGCTACACCTTC
CDR3 protein: CAWRPDTGNYGYTF

J gene: TRBJ2-7
D gene: -
clone size: once
V gene: TRBV4-1
CDR3 DNA: TGCGCCAGCAGCTTCTCCGGGACTGACGAGCAGTACTTC
CDR3 protein: CASSFSGTDEQYF

J gene: TRBJ1-3
D gene: -
clone size: -
V gene: TRBV4-3
CDR3 DNA: TGCGCCAGCAGCCAAGTCGAGGGAAACACCATATATTTT
CDR3 protein: CASSQVEGNTIYF

J gene: TRBJ2-3
D gene: -
clone size: -
V gene: TRBV7-2
CDR3 DNA: TGTGCCAGCAGCTTACCAGTTCGGGGCACAGATACGCAGTATTTT
CDR3 protein: CASSLPVRGTDTQYF

J gene: TRBJ2-7
D gene: -
clone size: once
V gene: TRBV7-9
CDR3 DNA: TGTGCCAGCAGTTCCGGGTGGTCCTACGAGCAGTACTTC
CDR3 protein: CASSSGWSYEQYF

J gene: TRBJ2-1
D gene: -
clone size: -
V gene: TRBV25-1
CDR3 DNA: TGTGCCAGCAGTGCCGTGAATGAGCAGTTCTTC
CDR3 protein: CASSAVNEQFF

J gene: TRBJ1-2
D gene: -
clone size: -
V gene: TRBV5-6
CDR3 DNA: TGTGCCAGCAGCTTGGGGGGCAGGGAACATGGCTACACCTTC
CDR3 protein: CASSLGGREHGYTF

J gene: TRBJ2-2
D gene: -
clone size: once
V gene: TRBV30
CDR3 DNA: TGTGCCTGGATCCCTCGGTGGGCCGGAGGGACCGGGGAGCTGTTTTTT
CDR3 protein: CAWIPRWAGGTGELFF

J gene: TRBJ2-1
D gene: -
clone size: -
V gene: TRBV5-1
CDR3 DNA: TGCGCCAGCAGCTGGGAACAGGGGGGGAATGAGCAGTTCTTC
CDR3 protein: CASSWEQGGNEQFF

J gene: TRBJ2-3
D gene: TRBD2
clone size: -
V gene: TRBV10-3
CDR3 DNA: TGTGCCATCAGGCCGGGACTAGCGGGTACCACGGGCACAGATACGCAGTATTTT
CDR3 protein: CAIRPGLAGTTGTDTQYF